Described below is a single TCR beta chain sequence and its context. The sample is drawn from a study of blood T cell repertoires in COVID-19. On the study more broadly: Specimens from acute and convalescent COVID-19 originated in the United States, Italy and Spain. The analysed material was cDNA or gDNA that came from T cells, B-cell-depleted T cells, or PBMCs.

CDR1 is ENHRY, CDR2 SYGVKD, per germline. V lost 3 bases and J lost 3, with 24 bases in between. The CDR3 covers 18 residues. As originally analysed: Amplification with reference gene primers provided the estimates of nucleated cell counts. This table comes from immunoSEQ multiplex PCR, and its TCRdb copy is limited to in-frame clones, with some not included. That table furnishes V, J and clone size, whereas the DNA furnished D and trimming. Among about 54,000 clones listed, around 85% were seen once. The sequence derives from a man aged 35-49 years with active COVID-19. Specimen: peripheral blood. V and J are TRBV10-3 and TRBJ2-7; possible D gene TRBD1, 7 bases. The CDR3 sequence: CAISDSTGRLSSFYEQYF. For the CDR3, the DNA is TGTGCCATCAGTGATTCGACAGGGAGGCTATCGTCTTTCTACGAGCAGTACTTC.